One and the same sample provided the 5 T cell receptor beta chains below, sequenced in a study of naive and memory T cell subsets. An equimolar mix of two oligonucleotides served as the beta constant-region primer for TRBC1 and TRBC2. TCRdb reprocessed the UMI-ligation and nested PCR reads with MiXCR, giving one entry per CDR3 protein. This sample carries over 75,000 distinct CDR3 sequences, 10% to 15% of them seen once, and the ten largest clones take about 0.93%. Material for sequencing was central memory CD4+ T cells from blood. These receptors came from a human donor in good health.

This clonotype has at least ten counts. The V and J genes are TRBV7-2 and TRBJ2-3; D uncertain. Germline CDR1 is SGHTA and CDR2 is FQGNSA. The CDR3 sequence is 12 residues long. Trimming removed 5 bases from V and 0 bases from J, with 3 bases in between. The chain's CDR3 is CASSLSTDTQYF. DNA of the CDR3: TGTGCCAGCAGCCTAAGCACAGATACGCAGTATTTT.

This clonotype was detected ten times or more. The CDR3 DNA sequence: TGTGCCAGCAGCCAAAAAAGGGATAGCAATCAGCCCCAGCATTTT. Protein sequence: CASSQKRDSNQPQHF. The chain is built from TRBV27 and TRBJ1-5; D unresolved. The CDR3 spans 15 residues. From germline, CDR1 is MNHEY and CDR2 SMNVEV (reference sequence). V lost 6 bases to trimming and J lost 0 bases, with 12 bases between them.

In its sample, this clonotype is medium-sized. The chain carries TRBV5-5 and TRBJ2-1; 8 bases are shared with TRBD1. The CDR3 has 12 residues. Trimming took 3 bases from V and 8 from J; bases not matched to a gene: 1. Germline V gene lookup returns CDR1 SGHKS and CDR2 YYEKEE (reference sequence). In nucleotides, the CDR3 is TGTGCCAGCAGCTCAGGGGGCCATGAGCAGTTCTTC. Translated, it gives CASSSGGHEQFF.

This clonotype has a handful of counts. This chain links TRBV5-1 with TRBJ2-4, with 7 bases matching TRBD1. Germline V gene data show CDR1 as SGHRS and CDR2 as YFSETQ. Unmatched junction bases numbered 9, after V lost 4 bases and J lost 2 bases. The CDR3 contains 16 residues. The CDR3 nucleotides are TGCGCCAGCAGCACCGGACAGGCCGTATCCAAAAACATTCAGTACTTC. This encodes CASSTGQAVSKNIQYF.

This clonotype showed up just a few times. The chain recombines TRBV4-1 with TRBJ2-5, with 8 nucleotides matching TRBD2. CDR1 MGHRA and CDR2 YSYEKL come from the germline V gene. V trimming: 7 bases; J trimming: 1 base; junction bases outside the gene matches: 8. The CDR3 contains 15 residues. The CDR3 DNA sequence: TGCGCCAGCACCTCGACGACTAGCGTCCAAGAGACCCAGTACTTC. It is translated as CASTSTTSVQETQYF.